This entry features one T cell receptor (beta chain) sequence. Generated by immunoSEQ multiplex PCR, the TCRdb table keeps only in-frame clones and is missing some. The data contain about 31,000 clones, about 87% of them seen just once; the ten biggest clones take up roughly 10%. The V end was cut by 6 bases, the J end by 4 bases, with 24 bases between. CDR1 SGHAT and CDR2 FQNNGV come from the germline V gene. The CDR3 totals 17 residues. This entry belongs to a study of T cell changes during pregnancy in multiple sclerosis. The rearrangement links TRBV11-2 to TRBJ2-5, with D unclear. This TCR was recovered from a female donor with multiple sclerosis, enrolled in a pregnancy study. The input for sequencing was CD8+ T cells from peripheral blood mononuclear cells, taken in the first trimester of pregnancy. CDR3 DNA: TGTGCCAGCAGATCCTCCTCCCTGGGCCGAACCGGAGAGACCCAGTACTTC. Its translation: CASRSSSLGRTGETQYF.